A selection of T cell receptor beta chains follows, all from one sample in a study of blood T cell repertoires in COVID-19. Clones were read by immunoSEQ multiplex PCR, and TCRdb kept only the in-frame ones, dropping some. The sample lists approximately 250,000 clones, almost 85% occurring once. The source material was PBMCs or T cells enriched from blood (not recorded which). These receptors all stem from a man aged 35-49 years who had recovered from COVID-19. CDR3s leave out the opening cysteine and the closing phenylalanine or tryptophan. The order of the fields is V gene, CDR3 length, J gene, CDR3 protein.

V gene: TRBV9; CDR3 length: 14; J gene: TRBJ2-1; CDR3 protein: ASSVAPGLAGGEQF
V gene: TRBV5-1; CDR3 length: 12; J gene: TRBJ2-3; CDR3 protein: ASSVNSHTDTQY
V gene: TRBV3-1/TRBV3-2; CDR3 length: 11; J gene: TRBJ2-5; CDR3 protein: ASKGQGMETQY
V gene: TRBV24-1; CDR3 length: 13; J gene: TRBJ1-5; CDR3 protein: ATSDSTGGIQPQH
V gene: TRBV24-1; CDR3 length: 12; J gene: TRBJ1-2; CDR3 protein: ATSDHRGNYGYT
V gene: TRBV27; CDR3 length: 17; J gene: TRBJ2-6; CDR3 protein: ASSLSRDRGLSGANVLT
V gene: TRBV9; CDR3 length: 11; J gene: TRBJ2-7; CDR3 protein: ASSASGRGEQY
V gene: TRBV5-1; CDR3 length: 13; J gene: TRBJ2-7; CDR3 protein: ASSLAAGLQYEQY
V gene: TRBV6-5; CDR3 length: 13; J gene: TRBJ2-3; CDR3 protein: ASIWDRGWTDTQY
V gene: TRBV14; CDR3 length: 12; J gene: TRBJ2-7; CDR3 protein: ASSQVLSLHEQY
V gene: TRBV4-3; CDR3 length: 14; J gene: TRBJ1-3; CDR3 protein: ASSQELGTGRNTIY
V gene: TRBV5-6; CDR3 length: 11; J gene: TRBJ2-7; CDR3 protein: ASSGDSLAEQY
V gene: TRBV5-6; CDR3 length: 12; J gene: TRBJ2-3; CDR3 protein: ASSLTGITDTQY
V gene: TRBV30; CDR3 length: 11; J gene: TRBJ1-1; CDR3 protein: AWSYNWNTEAF
V gene: TRBV4-1; CDR3 length: 17; J gene: TRBJ2-2; CDR3 protein: ASSTRGTSGRRYDGELF
V gene: TRBV3-1/TRBV3-2; CDR3 length: 12; J gene: TRBJ2-7; CDR3 protein: ASSRGGLSYEQY
V gene: TRBV25-1; CDR3 length: 10; J gene: TRBJ2-7; CDR3 protein: ASSEQGYEQY
V gene: TRBV2; CDR3 length: 15; J gene: TRBJ1-6; CDR3 protein: ASSEVGGTGGNSPLH
V gene: TRBV4-3; CDR3 length: 14; J gene: TRBJ2-7; CDR3 protein: ASSQTKRGGFYEQY
V gene: TRBV7-8; CDR3 length: 12; J gene: TRBJ1-2; CDR3 protein: ASSTETGRLGYT
V gene: TRBV7-6; CDR3 length: 12; J gene: TRBJ2-7; CDR3 protein: ASSLVPGKNEQY
V gene: TRBV6-5; CDR3 length: 12; J gene: TRBJ1-3; CDR3 protein: ASRSGFSGNTIY
V gene: TRBV7-2; CDR3 length: 11; J gene: TRBJ1-1; CDR3 protein: ASSSFKEAEAF
V gene: TRBV5-1; CDR3 length: 12; J gene: TRBJ2-2; CDR3 protein: ASSLVANTGELF
V gene: TRBV7-2; CDR3 length: 11; J gene: TRBJ1-2; CDR3 protein: ASSFGTASGYT
V gene: TRBV19; CDR3 length: 14; J gene: TRBJ1-6; CDR3 protein: ATTIVGGNPNSPLH
V gene: TRBV3-1/TRBV3-2; CDR3 length: 13; J gene: TRBJ1-6; CDR3 protein: ASRSLWEVDSPLH
V gene: TRBV20-1; CDR3 length: 16; J gene: TRBJ2-1; CDR3 protein: SASSLAGGQSSYNEQF
V gene: TRBV3-1/TRBV3-2; CDR3 length: 10; J gene: TRBJ2-4; CDR3 protein: ASSQHRNIQY
V gene: TRBV18; CDR3 length: 12; J gene: TRBJ1-5; CDR3 protein: ASSPGQTNQPQH
V gene: TRBV7-2; CDR3 length: 13; J gene: TRBJ1-6; CDR3 protein: ASSFGVSVNSPLH
V gene: TRBV6-5; CDR3 length: 11; J gene: TRBJ1-6; CDR3 protein: ASTAGRWSPLH
V gene: TRBV4-1; CDR3 length: 13; J gene: TRBJ1-4; CDR3 protein: ASSQGRAGDEKLF